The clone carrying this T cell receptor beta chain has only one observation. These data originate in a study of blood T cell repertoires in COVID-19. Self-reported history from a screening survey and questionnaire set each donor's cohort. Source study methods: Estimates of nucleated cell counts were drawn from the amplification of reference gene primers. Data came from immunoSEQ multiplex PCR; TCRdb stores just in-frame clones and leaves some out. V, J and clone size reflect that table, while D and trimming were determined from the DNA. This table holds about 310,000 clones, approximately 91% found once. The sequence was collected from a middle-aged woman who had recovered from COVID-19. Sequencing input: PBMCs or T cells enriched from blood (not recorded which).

The CDR3 sequence is CATSSGADTQYF. The CDR3 bases are TGTGCTACATCTAGCGGCGCAGATACGCAGTATTTT. The chain uses TRBV12-5 and TRBJ2-3; 7 positions agree with TRBD2. Germline lookup yields CDR1 LGHNT and CDR2 FRNRAP. Losses at the gene ends were 10 bases for V and 4 bases for J; bases not matched to a gene: 5. This CDR3 has 12 residues.